The source of this TCR beta chain is a study of T cell changes during pregnancy in multiple sclerosis. This clone was seen only once. The germline V and J ends were trimmed by 4 bases and 2 bases, with 13 bases remaining between them. Germline values: CDR1 SGHRS, CDR2 YFSETQ. This CDR3 spans 14 amino acids. Sequencing used immunoSEQ multiplex PCR; TCRdb keeps in-frame clones, though not all of them. The sample has approximately 80,000 clones, 94% seen once. This TCR derives from a female donor in good health, enrolled as a control in a pregnancy study. V and J are TRBV5-1 and TRBJ2-7, with D perhaps TRBD1 (5 bases). The sample consisted of peripheral blood, taken in the second trimester of pregnancy. CDR3 residues: CASSPRTRTYEQYF. DNA for the CDR3: TGCGCCAGCAGCCCTAGGACACGGACCTACGAGCAGTACTTC.